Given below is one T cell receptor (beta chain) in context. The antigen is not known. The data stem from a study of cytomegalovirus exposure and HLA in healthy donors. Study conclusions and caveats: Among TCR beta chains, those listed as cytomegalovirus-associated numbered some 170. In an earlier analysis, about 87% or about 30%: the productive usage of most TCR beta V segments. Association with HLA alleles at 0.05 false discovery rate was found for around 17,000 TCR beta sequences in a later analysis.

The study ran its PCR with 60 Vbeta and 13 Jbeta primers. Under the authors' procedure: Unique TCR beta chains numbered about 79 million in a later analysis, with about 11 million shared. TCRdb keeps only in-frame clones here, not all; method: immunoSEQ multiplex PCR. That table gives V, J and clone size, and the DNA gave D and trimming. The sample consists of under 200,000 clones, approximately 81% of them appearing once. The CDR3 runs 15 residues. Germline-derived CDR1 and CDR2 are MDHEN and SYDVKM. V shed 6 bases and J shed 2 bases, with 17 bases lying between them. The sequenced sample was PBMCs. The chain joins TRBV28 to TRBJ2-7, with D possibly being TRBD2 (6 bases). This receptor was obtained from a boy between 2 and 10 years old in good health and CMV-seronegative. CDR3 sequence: CASSPPEGPPYEQYF. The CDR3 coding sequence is TGTGCCAGCAGCCCCCCGGAGGGGCCACCCTACGAGCAGTACTTC.